This T cell receptor (beta chain) comes out of a study of blood T cells in healthy people across ages. At the level of the study: Template switching picked up about one barcoded beta molecule for each two T cells.

Every sample had a minimum of 6.5 million PBMCs isolated. Alongside a J-beta primer mix, a sample-barcoded 5' primer served in a second PCR lasting 7 to 11 cycles. A single record per CDR3 protein comes from TCRdb applying MiXCR to the 5' RACE reads. The table lists roughly 1.7 million distinct CDR3 sequences, about 35% of them singletons, with 11% in the top ten. Findings and caveats of the study: Measured against age, TCR beta diversity per million T cells decreased in a roughly linear manner. TCR beta diversity tracked closely with naive T cell percentage.

V was shortened by 2 bases and J by 2 bases, with 15 bases between the two germline ends. CDR3 length equals 15 residues. Germline CDR1 is DFQATT and CDR2 is SNEGSKA (reference sequence). Comment on this clonotype: Its antigen is unidentified.

The sequenced sample was blood. The receptor was derived from a woman in her thirties in good health. V and J are TRBV20-1 and TRBJ1-1, with D tentatively TRBD1 (6 bases). CDR3 residues: CSARISDRSNTEAFF. The CDR3 DNA reads as TGCAGTGCTAGAATCTCGGACAGATCCAACACTGAAGCTTTCTTT.